The present T cell receptor (beta chain) was sequenced within a study of T cell repertoires in ileal Crohn's disease. Study background: Every patient was operated on for stricturing (roughly 61%) or penetrating (39%) complications.

Of note for this clone: No antigen is known for it.

The CDR3 is 14 amino acids. Germline assignment: CDR1 SGHRS and CDR2 YFSETQ. The junction had 8 bases not matched to a gene; V was cut back by 5 bases and J by 4 bases. Overall study findings and caveats: Compared with CD4 T cells, sorted CD8 cells carried more expanded clones.

Sequencing was performed with immunoSEQ multiplex PCR; in TCRdb, only in-frame clones are kept and a portion is missing. In the table there are around 15,000 clones, less than 85% of which are singletons. What was sequenced was ileal tissue. The sequence was obtained from an adult with Crohn's disease. The rearrangement links TRBV5-1 to TRBJ1-2; TRBD1 matches 7 bases. CDR3 loop: CASRPGQTLYGYTF. Written as DNA, the CDR3 is TGCGCCAGCAGACCGGGACAGACCCTCTATGGCTACACCTTC.